Presented here are 10 T cell receptor beta chains from one specimen sequenced in a study of blood T cell repertoires in COVID-19. The table came from immunoSEQ multiplex PCR; TCRdb's copy has only in-frame clones and leaves some out. The table records around 400,000 clones, roughly nine tenths of them present only once. Sample: PBMCs or T cells enriched from blood (not recorded which). Receptors were obtained from a woman aged 35 to 49 who had been exposed to COVID-19.

J is TRBJ2-1 and V is TRBV5-6, with TRBD1 identical over 8 bases. The junction had 8 bases not matched to a gene; V was cut back by 2 bases and J by 7 bases. The CDR3 consists of 15 residues. Germline V gene sequence: CDR1 SGHDT, CDR2 YYEEEE. This chain's CDR3 is CASSFAGGAGNEQFF. For the CDR3, the DNA is TGTGCCAGCAGCTTCGCAGGGGGCGCCGGGAATGAGCAGTTCTTC.

This chain links TRBV12-3 or TRBV12-4 with TRBJ2-1; D is ambiguous. V was trimmed by 6 bases and J by 2 bases, leaving 8 bases between them. This CDR3 spans 13 amino acids. The chain's CDR3 is CASSLGPYNEQFF. For the CDR3, the DNA is TGTGCCAGCAGCCTAGGCCCCTACAATGAGCAGTTCTTC.

V is TRBV27 and J is TRBJ1-1; D perhaps matches TRBD1 (5 bases). The V and J ends lost 3 bases and 1 base respectively, with 21 bases between them. The length of the CDR3 is 18 residues. Germline-derived CDR1 and CDR2 are MNHEY and SMNVEV (reference sequence). CDR3 region: CASSFFKNPGRGNTEAFF. Written as DNA, the CDR3 is TGTGCCAGCAGTTTTTTTAAAAACCCAGGGAGGGGGAACACTGAAGCTTTCTTT.

This clone came up once. V usage is TRBV4-1 and J usage is TRBJ1-2; 8 bases are a match to TRBD1. CDR1 is MGHRA, CDR2 YSYEKL, per germline. With V trimmed by 0 bases and J by 0 bases, 12 bases remained unmatched. The CDR3 has 19 amino acids. In DNA, the CDR3 is TGCGCCAGCAGCCAAGAAATCCCTCGGACAGGGAATTCTAACTATGGCTACACCTTC. It translates to CASSQEIPRTGNSNYGYTF.

The J gene is TRBJ2-6, the V gene TRBV10-1; 8 nucleotides align to TRBD1. The CDR3 is 15 amino acids. Trimming at V came to 8 bases and at J to 4 bases, leaving 7 bases not matched to a gene. Germline CDR1 is WNHNN and CDR2 is SYGVQD (reference sequence). CDR3 sequence reads: CASADRDAGANVLTF. CDR3 nucleotides: TGCGCCAGCGCGGACAGGGATGCCGGGGCCAACGTCCTGACTTTC.

This chain uses TRBV18 with TRBJ1-2, with D unresolved. V was trimmed by 4 bases and J by 5 bases, leaving 20 bases between them. The CDR3 totals 16 residues. Germline V CDR1 and CDR2: KGHSH, LQKENI. This CDR3 reads CASSRQAREIGYGYTF. The CDR3 DNA is TGTGCCAGCTCACGCCAGGCACGGGAGATAGGGTATGGCTACACCTTC.

This clone was counted between two and nine times. V usage is TRBV10-3 and J usage is TRBJ1-2, with TRBD1 identical over 11 bases. The germline V gene encodes CDR1 ENHRY and CDR2 SYGVKD. The V gene end was trimmed by 10 bases and the J gene end by 8 bases; junction bases not matched to a gene: 6. This CDR3 comprises 12 residues. CDR3 loop: CASGTGGSGYTF. DNA of the CDR3: TGTGCCAGCGGGACAGGGGGTTCAGGCTACACCTTC.

The chain is built from TRBV10-3 and TRBJ2-5, with TRBD2 identical over 8 bases. The V gene end was trimmed by 4 bases and the J gene end by 2 bases; junction bases not matched to a gene: 9. Germline-derived CDR1 and CDR2 are ENHRY and SYGVKD. The CDR3 runs 16 residues. As DNA, the CDR3 is TGTGCCATCAGTGGCCGATCGGGGGGGGAACAAGAGACCCAGTACTTC. Protein product: CAISGRSGGEQETQYF.

This chain connects TRBV5-5 to TRBJ1-4, with TRBD1 matching over 10 bases. The CDR3 loop spans 17 amino acids. The trim removed 1 base at V and 4 bases at J, leaving 7 bases unmatched. CDR1 and CDR2 (germline): SGHKS, YYEKEE (reference sequence). The DNA of the CDR3 is TGTGCCAGCAGCTTGCGGGGACAGGGGATTAATAATGAAAAACTGTTTTTT. Protein product: CASSLRGQGINNEKLFF.

The V and J genes are TRBV29-1 and TRBJ2-1; 9 bases agree with TRBD1. With 5 bases clipped from V and 11 bases from J, the junction kept 10 bases outside the gene matches. The CDR3 has 13 residues. Germline-derived CDR1 and CDR2 are SQVTM and ANQGSEA. In DNA, the CDR3 is TGCAGCGTTCTATACCTGGGACAGGGAAAGCAGTTCTTC. Its translation is CSVLYLGQGKQFF.